The 32 T cell receptor beta chains listed next were all sequenced from one sample in a study of blood T cell repertoires in COVID-19. The assay was immunoSEQ multiplex PCR, and TCRdb's table has in-frame clones only and misses some. The profile shows about 59,000 clones, around 79% of them singletons. Sequencing was done on a sample of peripheral blood. The receptors originated from a woman aged 70-85 years with acute or convalescent COVID-19.

V usage is TRBV2 and J usage is TRBJ1-1, with TRBD1 matching over 11 bases. This CDR3 has 14 residues. V lost 8 bases, J lost 5 bases, and 7 bases stayed unmatched. In germline, CDR1 is SNHLY, CDR2 FYNNEI. The CDR3 spells CASVRGTGGTEAFF. CDR3 nucleotides: TGTGCCAGCGTCCGGGGGACAGGGGGAACTGAAGCTTTCTTT. Combining the CDR3 with reference TRBV2 and TRBJ1-1 gives the whole variable domain EPEVTQTPSHQVTQMGQEVILRCVPISNHLYFYWYRQILGQKVEFLVSFYNNEISEKSEIFDDQFSVERPDGSNFTLKIRSTKLEDSAMYFCASVRGTGGTEAFFGQGTRLTVV.

This chain links TRBV3-1 (or the pseudogene TRBV3-2) with TRBJ1-2, with TRBD1 as a possible D gene (5 bases). CDR1 and CDR2 from the germline V gene are LGHDT and YNNKEL (reference sequence). V gave up 0 bases and J gave up 8 bases, with 16 bases separating them. The CDR3 is made up of 15 amino acids. The CDR3 is CASSQDLGGWGGYTF. The DNA for the CDR3 is TGTGCCAGCAGCCAAGATCTCGGGGGATGGGGCGGCTACACCTTC.

The chain uses TRBV4-1 and TRBJ1-4; a possible D gene is TRBD1 (5 bases). The V and J ends lost 4 bases and 6 bases respectively, with 18 bases between them. CDR3 length: 16 residues. Germline V gives CDR1 MGHRA, CDR2 YSYEKL. CDR3 amino acids: CASSLRGGAEDEKLFF. The CDR3 bases are TGCGCCAGCAGCCTAAGGGGAGGTGCAGAGGATGAAAAACTGTTTTTT.

This clone has just a few counts. The chain uses TRBV2 and TRBJ1-3; tentative D call: TRBD1 (6 bases). The V end was cut by 6 bases, the J end by 4 bases, with 19 bases between. The CDR3 consists of 16 residues. Germline-derived CDR1 and CDR2 are SNHLY and FYNNEI. The CDR3: CASSRPLTGYGNTIYF. The DNA for the CDR3 is TGTGCCAGCAGCCGGCCCCTCACAGGGTACGGAAACACCATATATTTT.

Note on this clone: An end of the junction differs from the germline gene, which may be a read error. The chain is built from TRBV30 and TRBJ2-7, with 8 bases fitting TRBD1. CDR3 length equals 11 residues. Germline V gene sequence: CDR1 GTSNPN, CDR2 SVGIG (reference sequence). The CDR3 loop reads CAGSRQGEQYF. The CDR3 DNA reads as TGTGCCGGGAGCCGACAGGGGGAGCAGTACTTC.

V gene TRBV27 combines with J gene TRBJ2-5; D may be TRBD1 (7 bases). The CDR3 spans 16 residues. CDR1 is MNHEY and CDR2 is SMNVEV in the germline V gene (reference sequence). V gave up 2 bases and J gave up 5 bases, with 18 bases separating them. CDR3 loop: CASSLETGRRGETQYF. The CDR3 region has the DNA TGTGCCAGCAGTTTAGAGACAGGGAGGAGAGGGGAGACCCAGTACTTC.

This clone was recorded once. The CDR3 DNA follows: TGTGCCAGCAGACCCCTACAGGGAGGCAATCAGCCCCAGCATTTT. As protein: CASRPLQGGNQPQHF. The V gene is TRBV6-5, the J gene TRBJ1-5; a possible D gene is TRBD1 (6 bases). The CDR3 totals 15 residues. Germline-derived CDR1 and CDR2 are MNHEY and SVGAGI. V gave up 6 bases and J gave up 2 bases, with 14 bases separating them.

This chain connects TRBV9 to TRBJ2-2; 8 bases agree with TRBD1. V trimming: 3 bases; J trimming: 6 bases; junction bases outside the gene matches: 13. The CDR3 spans 17 residues. CDR1 and CDR2 (germline): SGDLS, YYNGEE. CDR3 DNA: TGTGCCAGCAGCGAAGAATATAACAGGGGGTGGGCCGGGGAGCTGTTTTTT. Amino acid sequence: CASSEEYNRGWAGELFF.

CDR3 sequence (DNA): TGTGCCAGCAGCGCTGTAGGGGTCCAAGAGACCCAGTACTTC. It translates to CASSAVGVQETQYF. The genes are TRBV14 and TRBJ2-5; D possibly corresponds to TRBD1 (5 bases). V lost 5 bases and J lost 1, with 11 bases in between. The CDR3 loop spans 14 amino acids. Germline V gene lookup returns CDR1 SGHDN and CDR2 FVKESK. The variable domain in full, with the rest retrieved from reference TRBV14 and TRBJ2-5, is EAGVTQFPSHSVIEKGQTVTLRCDPISGHDNLYWYRRVMGKEIKFLLHFVKESKQDESGMPNNRFLAERTGGTYSTLKVQPAELEDSGVYFCASSAVGVQETQYFGPGTRLLVL.

The chain combines TRBV3-1 (or the pseudogene TRBV3-2) with TRBJ2-7, with D tentatively TRBD1 (6 bases). From germline, CDR1 is LGHDT and CDR2 YNNKEL (reference sequence). The V end was cut by 4 bases, the J end by 1 base, with 17 bases between. This CDR3 region has 16 residues. The CDR3 DNA reads TGTGCCAGCAGCCGACGGACAGCAAAGAGGTCCTACGAGCAGTACTTC. It is translated as CASSRRTAKRSYEQYF.

The J gene is TRBJ1-5, the V gene TRBV11-2; no reliable D call. Germline lookup yields CDR1 SGHAT and CDR2 FQNNGV. Between the trimmed V and J ends, which lost 5 bases and 4 bases, there was a span of 9 bases. This CDR3 has 13 amino acids. CDR3 region: CASSLNRNQPQHF. CDR3 bases: TGTGCCAGCAGCCTCAACAGAAATCAGCCCCAGCATTTT.

The chain employs TRBV10-3 and TRBJ1-2, with D perhaps matching TRBD1 (5 bases). CDR3 size: 15 residues. Germline V lookup: CDR1 ENHRY, CDR2 SYGVKD. Between the trimmed V and J ends, which lost 7 bases and 4 bases, there was a span of 19 bases. The CDR3 DNA sequence: TGTGCCATCAATAAGGACAAGGCATCTTCCTATGGCTACACCTTC. It is translated as CAINKDKASSYGYTF.

This clone was seen only a few times. The chain is built from TRBV2 and TRBJ1-1; 9 bases agree with TRBD1. Germline CDR1 is SNHLY and CDR2 is FYNNEI. The trim removed 6 bases at V and 4 bases at J, leaving 3 bases unmatched. The CDR3 loop spans 13 amino acids. CDR3 protein: CASRGQGGTEAFF. As DNA, the CDR3 is TGTGCCAGCAGGGGACAGGGTGGCACTGAAGCTTTCTTT.

This chain links TRBV19 with TRBJ2-5; a possible D gene is TRBD2 (6 bases). Trimming cost V 3 bases and J 1 base, with 9 bases left between them. CDR3 length: 14 amino acids. Germline V gene sequence: CDR1 LNHDA, CDR2 SQIVND (reference sequence). In DNA form, the CDR3 reads TGTGCCAGTAGTATCCGGGGGACCCAAGAGACCCAGTACTTC. It translates to CASSIRGTQETQYF.

The chain couples TRBV14 to TRBJ2-3, with TRBD1 matching over 7 bases. Germline CDR1 SGHDN, CDR2 FVKESK. The CDR3 length is 14 residues. J lost 8 bases, V lost 3 bases, and 8 bases had no gene match. The CDR3 nucleotides read TGTGCCAGCAGCCACCCCCACCCAGGGGGTACGCAGTATTTT. It translates to CASSHPHPGGTQYF. Variable domain in full (rest from reference TRBV14 and TRBJ2-3): EAGVTQFPSHSVIEKGQTVTLRCDPISGHDNLYWYRRVMGKEIKFLLHFVKESKQDESGMPNNRFLAERTGGTYSTLKVQPAELEDSGVYFCASSHPHPGGTQYFGPGTRLTVL.

The chain carries TRBV7-9 and TRBJ1-2; TRBD1 might be the D (6 bases). The CDR3 is made up of 14 amino acids. Trimming removed 6 bases at V and 2 bases at J, with 13 bases between. Germline V CDR1 and CDR2: SEHNR, FQNEAQ (reference sequence). This chain's CDR3 is CASSMAGANYGYTF. The CDR3 coding sequence is TGTGCCAGCAGTATGGCAGGGGCGAACTATGGCTACACCTTC. Full variable domain (rest looked up from reference TRBV7-9 and TRBJ1-2): DTGVSQNPRHKITKRGQNVTFRCDPISEHNRLYWYRQTLGQGPEFLTYFQNEAQLEKSRLLSDRFSAERPKGSFSTLEIQRTEQGDSAMYLCASSMAGANYGYTFGSGTRLTVV.

The J gene is TRBJ2-3, the V gene TRBV7-2; D perhaps matches TRBD1 (6 bases). Germline V CDR1 and CDR2: SGHTA, FQGNSA. The length of the CDR3 is 15 residues. Trimming pared 1 base from V and 1 base from J, leaving 9 bases between. CDR3 nucleotide sequence: TGTGCCAGCAGCTTAGGGGGGCGGGGCACAGATACGCAGTATTTT. The encoded protein is CASSLGGRGTDTQYF.

The gene calls are TRBV9 and TRBJ1-2, with 11 bases aligning to TRBD1. V lost 4 bases to trimming and J lost 3 bases; unmatched junction nucleotides: 11. CDR1 and CDR2 from the germline V gene are SGDLS and YYNGEE. This CDR3 contains 17 residues. CDR3 protein: CASSHKDRGRGDYGYTF. The CDR3 DNA follows: TGTGCCAGCAGCCACAAGGACAGGGGGCGAGGGGACTATGGCTACACCTTC. The full variable domain, its missing parts supplied by reference TRBV9 and TRBJ1-2, is DSGVTQTPKHLITATGQRVTLRCSPRSGDLSVYWYQQSLDQGLQFLIQYYNGEERAKGNILERFSAQQFPDLHSELNLSSLELGDSALYFCASSHKDRGRGDYGYTFGSGTRLTVV.

The rearrangement uses TRBV7-9 and TRBJ2-3; 13 nucleotides match TRBD2. The CDR3 is 17 amino acids. The germline gives CDR1 SEHNR, CDR2 FQNEAQ (reference sequence). Germline trimming cut 1 base from V and 2 bases from J; bases unmatched to any gene: 3. CDR3 residues: CASSLGLAGGPTDTQYF. The CDR3 nucleotides read TGTGCCAGCAGCTTAGGACTAGCGGGGGGCCCCACAGATACGCAGTATTTT.

This clone was recorded once. The chain recombines TRBV5-1 with TRBJ1-1; D possibly corresponds to TRBD1 (6 bases). The germline gives CDR1 SGHRS, CDR2 YFSETQ. This CDR3 has 15 residues. Trimming removed 0 bases from V and 6 bases from J, with 15 bases in between. The CDR3 DNA is TGCGCCAGCAGCTTGGGGGGGCGACAGAGGGCTGAAGCTTTCTTT. The encoded protein is CASSLGGRQRAEAFF. The variable domain in full, with the rest retrieved from reference TRBV5-1 and TRBJ1-1, is KAGVTQTPRYLIKTRGQQVTLSCSPISGHRSVSWYQQTPGQGLQFLFEYFSETQRNKGNFPGRFSGRQFSNSRSEMNVSTLELGDSALYLCASSLGGRQRAEAFFGQGTRLTVV.

As DNA, the CDR3 is TGTGCCAGCAGCCCCTCGGCGTTGGGTGCGGGGGGGCGGACAGATACGCAGTATTTT. Its translation: CASSPSALGAGGRTDTQYF. The chain employs TRBV9 and TRBJ2-3; 9 bases are shared with TRBD2. The length of the CDR3 is 19 residues. V trimming: 4 bases; J trimming: 3 bases; junction bases outside the gene matches: 18. Germline V gene data show CDR1 as SGDLS and CDR2 as YYNGEE.

The chain joins TRBV7-3 to TRBJ2-5, with a tentative D call TRBD2 (7 bases). Germline V gives CDR1 SGHTA, CDR2 FQGTGA. The V gene lost 5 bases and the J gene lost 3 bases, with 19 bases spanning the gap. There are 16 residues in the CDR3. Here the CDR3 DNA reads TGTGCCAGCAGCCCCCAAGGGGGGGTAGCCGAAGAGACCCAGTACTTC. Translating it yields CASSPQGGVAEETQYF.

This clone was recorded once. The rearrangement links TRBV7-9 to TRBJ1-4; D is possibly TRBD1 (6 bases). V was trimmed by 0 bases and J by 7 bases, leaving 12 bases between them. Germline values: CDR1 SEHNR, CDR2 FQNEAQ (reference sequence). The length of the CDR3 is 15 residues. In DNA form, the CDR3 reads TGTGCCAGCAGCTTAGCACGGGGCAGGGGTGAAAAACTGTTTTTT. Protein product: CASSLARGRGEKLFF. Drawing the rest from reference TRBV7-9 and TRBJ1-4, the complete variable domain is DTGVSQNPRHKITKRGQNVTFRCDPISEHNRLYWYRQTLGQGPEFLTYFQNEAQLEKSRLLSDRFSAERPKGSFSTLEIQRTEQGDSAMYLCASSLARGRGEKLFFGSGTQLSVL.

The chain has TRBV5-1 and TRBJ2-7; 10 nucleotides agree with TRBD1. This CDR3 spans 18 amino acids. V was pared by 4 bases and J by 0 bases, with 13 bases of the junction left unmatched. CDR1 is SGHRS and CDR2 is YFSETQ in the germline V gene. CDR3 region: CASSPPGTGARPSYEQYF. The CDR3, as DNA: TGCGCCAGCAGCCCACCCGGGACAGGGGCCCGGCCCTCCTACGAGCAGTACTTC. Combining the CDR3 with reference TRBV5-1 and TRBJ2-7 gives the whole variable domain KAGVTQTPRYLIKTRGQQVTLSCSPISGHRSVSWYQQTPGQGLQFLFEYFSETQRNKGNFPGRFSGRQFSNSRSEMNVSTLELGDSALYLCASSPPGTGARPSYEQYFGPGTRLTVT.

The CDR3 DNA follows: TGTGGAAGCCAGGGGGACTACGAGCAGTACTTC. It is translated as CGSQGDYEQYF. The chain recombines TRBV7-9 with TRBJ2-7, with TRBD1 identical over 7 bases. The CDR3 sequence is 11 residues long. Per germline, CDR1 SEHNR and CDR2 FQNEAQ (reference sequence). Variable domain in full (rest from reference TRBV7-9 and TRBJ2-7): DTGVSQNPRHKITKRGQNVTFRCDPISEHNRLYWYRQTLGQGPEFLTYFQNEAQLEKSRLLSDRFSAERPKGSFSTLEIQRTEQGDSAMYLCGSQGDYEQYFGPGTRLTVT.

V and J are TRBV19 and TRBJ1-3; tentatively, D is TRBD1 (5 bases). The V gene lost 2 bases and the J gene lost 2 bases, with 10 bases spanning the gap. Germline CDR1 LNHDA, CDR2 SQIVND (reference sequence). This CDR3 has 15 amino acids. The CDR3 sequence is CASSIRAGTGNTIYF. In DNA, the CDR3 is TGTGCCAGTAGTATACGAGCAGGGACTGGAAACACCATATATTTT.

This clone was observed once. The chain recombines TRBV3-1 (or the pseudogene TRBV3-2) with TRBJ1-1; 7 bases line up with TRBD1. J was trimmed by 9 bases and V by 4 bases; bases with no gene match: 5. This CDR3 region has 12 residues. Germline V gene lookup returns CDR1 LGHDT and CDR2 YNNKEL (reference sequence). The CDR3 sequence: CASSLGQNQAFF. The DNA for the CDR3 is TGTGCCAGCAGCCTGGGACAGAACCAAGCTTTCTTT.

This chain uses TRBV18 with TRBJ1-3; TRBD1 is a possible D gene (5 bases). The CDR3 totals 18 residues. Per the germline V gene, CDR1 is KGHSH and CDR2 is LQKENI. Trimming took 3 bases from V and 0 from J, leaving 18 bases between them. The CDR3 nucleotides are TGTGCCAGCTCACCTTTCGTGCCCCAGGGTTACTCTGGAAACACCATATATTTT. Protein sequence: CASSPFVPQGYSGNTIYF.

V usage is TRBV5-4 and J usage is TRBJ2-5; D is possibly TRBD2 (6 bases). With 4 bases removed from V and 2 bases from J, the gap between germline ends came to 9 bases. CDR3 length equals 13 residues. Germline V gene lookup returns CDR1 SGHNT and CDR2 YYREEE (reference sequence). CDR3: CASSRDFQETQYF. The CDR3 DNA reads TGTGCCAGCAGCCGGGACTTTCAAGAGACCCAGTACTTC. The full variable domain, with the rest looked up from reference TRBV5-4 and TRBJ2-5, is ETGVTQSPTHLIKTRGQQVTLRCSSQSGHNTVSWYQQALGQGPQFIFQYYREEENGRGNFPPRFSGLQFPNYSSELNVNALELDDSALYLCASSRDFQETQYFGPGTRLLVL.

The chain is built from TRBV6-4 and TRBJ1-1, with D perhaps matching TRBD1 (6 bases). Germline CDR1 and CDR2: MRHNA and SNTAGT. Trimming removed 8 bases from V and 1 base from J, with 11 bases in between. The CDR3 extends over 13 amino acids. This CDR3 is CASRSQGNTEAFF. CDR3 nucleotides: TGTGCCAGCCGATCACAGGGGAACACTGAAGCTTTCTTT.

The V gene is TRBV19, the J gene TRBJ1-3, with no clear D. In germline, CDR1 is LNHDA, CDR2 SQIVND (reference sequence). The CDR3 totals 14 residues. The V and J ends lost 6 bases and 0 bases respectively, with 9 bases between them. CDR3 sequence: CASRTSASGNTIYF. The DNA for the CDR3 is TGTGCCAGTAGAACGAGTGCCTCTGGAAACACCATATATTTT.

The V gene is TRBV25-1, the J gene TRBJ1-2; D perhaps matches TRBD1 (6 bases). CDR3 size: 13 residues. Germline values: CDR1 MGHDK, CDR2 SYGVNS. Between the trimmed V and J ends, which lost 6 bases and 3 bases, there was a span of 11 bases. CDR3 sequence reads: CASRGGADYGYTF. CDR3 nucleotide sequence: TGTGCCAGCAGGGGGGGGGCGGACTATGGCTACACCTTC.